This T cell receptor beta chain was retrieved from a study of blood T cell repertoires in COVID-19. Study background: Samples of COVID-19 (acute and convalescent) were obtained from the United States, Italy and Spain. T cells, B-cell-depleted T cells, or PBMCs provided the cDNA or gDNA that served as material.

This clone showed up just a few times. CDR3 length: 16 amino acids. V was cut by 0 bases and J by 0 bases, with 8 bases left in between. The V gene's germline CDR1 is SEHNR and CDR2 FQNEAQ (reference sequence). Methods used by the authors: Quantification of nucleated cells was approximated via reference gene primer amplification. Produced via immunoSEQ multiplex PCR; TCRdb's table is partial and in-frame only. V and J calls and clone size are copied from that table; D and trimming were computed from the DNA. The sample contains 150,000 to 200,000 clones, roughly four fifths of which appear only once. This TCR was recovered from a human donor in a cohort sampled during active COVID-19. The chain carries TRBV7-9 and TRBJ1-4, with no clear D. Sequencing was carried out using peripheral blood. CDR3 sequence (DNA): TGTGCCAGCAGCTTAGCTCGGGGTGCAACTAATGAAAAACTGTTTTTT. Its protein product is CASSLARGATNEKLFF.